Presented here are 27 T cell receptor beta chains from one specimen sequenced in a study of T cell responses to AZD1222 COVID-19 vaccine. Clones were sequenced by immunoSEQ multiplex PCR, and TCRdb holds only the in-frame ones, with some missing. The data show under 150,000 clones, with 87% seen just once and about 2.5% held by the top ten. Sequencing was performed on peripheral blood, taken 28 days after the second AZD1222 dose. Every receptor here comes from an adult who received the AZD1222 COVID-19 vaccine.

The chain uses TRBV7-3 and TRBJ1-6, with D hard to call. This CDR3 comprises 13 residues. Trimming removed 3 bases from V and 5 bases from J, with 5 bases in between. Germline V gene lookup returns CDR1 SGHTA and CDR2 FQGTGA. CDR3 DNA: TGTGCCAGCAGCTTCGCTAATAATTCACCCCTCCACTTT. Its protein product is CASSFANNSPLHF.

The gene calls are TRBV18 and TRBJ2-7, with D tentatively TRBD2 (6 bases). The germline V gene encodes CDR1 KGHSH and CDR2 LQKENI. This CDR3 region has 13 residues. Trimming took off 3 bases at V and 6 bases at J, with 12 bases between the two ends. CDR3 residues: CASSPAGSSEQYF. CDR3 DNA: TGTGCCAGCTCACCGGCGGGGAGTAGCGAGCAGTACTTC. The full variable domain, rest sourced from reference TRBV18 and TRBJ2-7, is NAGVMQNPRHLVRRRGQEARLRCSPMKGHSHVYWYRQLPEEGLKFMVYLQKENIIDESGMPKERFSAEFPKEGPSILRIQQVVRGDSAAYFCASSPAGSSEQYFGPGTRLTVT.

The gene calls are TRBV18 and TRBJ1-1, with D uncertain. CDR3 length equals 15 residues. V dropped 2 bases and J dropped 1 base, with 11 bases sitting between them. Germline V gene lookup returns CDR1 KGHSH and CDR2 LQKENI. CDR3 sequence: CASSPEATSNTEAFF. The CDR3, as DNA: TGTGCCAGCTCACCAGAGGCCACTTCGAACACTGAAGCTTTCTTT.

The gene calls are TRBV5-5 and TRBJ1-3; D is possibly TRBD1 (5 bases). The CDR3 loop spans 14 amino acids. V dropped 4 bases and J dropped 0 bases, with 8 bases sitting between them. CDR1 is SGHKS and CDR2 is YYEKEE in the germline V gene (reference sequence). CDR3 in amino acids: CASSKQGSGNTIYF. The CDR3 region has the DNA TGTGCCAGCAGCAAGCAGGGCTCTGGAAACACCATATATTTT.

The DNA of the CDR3 is TGTGCCAGCACCCTGACAGGGGGCGAGCAGCCCCAGCATTTT. Its translation is CASTLTGGEQPQHF. This rearrangement joins TRBV6-5 to TRBJ1-5; 10 positions match TRBD1. V was pared by 7 bases and J by 7 bases, with 7 bases of the junction left unmatched. CDR1 and CDR2 (germline): MNHEY, SVGAGI. The CDR3 contains 14 residues.

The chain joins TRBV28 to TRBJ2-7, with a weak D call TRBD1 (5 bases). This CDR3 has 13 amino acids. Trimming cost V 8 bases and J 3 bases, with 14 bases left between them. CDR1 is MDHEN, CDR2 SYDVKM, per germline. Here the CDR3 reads CASGLSQDYEQYF. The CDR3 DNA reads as TGTGCCAGCGGGCTTTCACAGGACTACGAGCAGTACTTC.

The CDR3: CASSLRQNTEAFF. The CDR3 nucleotides are TGTGCCAGCAGCTTACGACAGAACACTGAAGCTTTCTTT. V and J are TRBV7-2 and TRBJ1-1; D not certain. Deletions cut 2 bases from V and 1 base from J, with 5 bases between. CDR1 SGHTA and CDR2 FQGNSA come from the germline V gene. The CDR3 spans 13 residues. The complete variable domain, with remaining parts taken from reference TRBV7-2 and TRBJ1-1, reads GAGVSQSPSNKVTEKGKDVELRCDPISGHTALYWYRQSLGQGLEFLIYFQGNSAPDKSGLPSDRFSAERTGGSVSTLTIQRTQQEDSAVYLCASSLRQNTEAFFGQGTRLTVV.

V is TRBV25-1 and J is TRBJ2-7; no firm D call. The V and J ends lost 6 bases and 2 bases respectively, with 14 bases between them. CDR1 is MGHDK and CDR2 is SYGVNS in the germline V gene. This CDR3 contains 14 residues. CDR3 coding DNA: TGTGCCAGCAGCGAAGTCGGCCTCCCCTACGAGCAGTACTTC. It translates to CASSEVGLPYEQYF.

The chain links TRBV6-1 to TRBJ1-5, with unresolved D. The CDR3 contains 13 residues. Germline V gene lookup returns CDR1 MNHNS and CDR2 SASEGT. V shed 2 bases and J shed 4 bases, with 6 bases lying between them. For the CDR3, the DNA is TGTGCCAGCAGTGAAACGCCGAATCAGCCCCAGCATTTT. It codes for CASSETPNQPQHF.

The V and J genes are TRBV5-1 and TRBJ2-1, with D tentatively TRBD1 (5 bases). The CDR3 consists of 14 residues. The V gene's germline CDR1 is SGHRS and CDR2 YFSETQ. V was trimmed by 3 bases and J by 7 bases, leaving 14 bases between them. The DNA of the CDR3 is TGCGCCAGCAGCTCCGCGACAGTGGGAAATGAGCAGTTCTTC. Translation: CASSSATVGNEQFF.

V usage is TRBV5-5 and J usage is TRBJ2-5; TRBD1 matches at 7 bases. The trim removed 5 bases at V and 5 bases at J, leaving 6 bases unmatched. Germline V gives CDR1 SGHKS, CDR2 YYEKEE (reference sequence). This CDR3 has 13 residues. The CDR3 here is CASRGGALETQYF. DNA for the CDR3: TGTGCCAGCAGAGGGGGCGCTTTGGAGACCCAGTACTTC.

The CDR3 nucleotides read TGTGCCAGCAGGGGTTCTGGGGGCTCGGGCGAGCAGTACTTC. As protein: CASRGSGGSGEQYF. This chain connects TRBV28 to TRBJ2-7; a weak D match, TRBD1 (6 bases). CDR3 length: 14 residues. The germline gives CDR1 MDHEN, CDR2 SYDVKM. With 6 bases removed from V and 6 bases from J, the gap between germline ends came to 18 bases.

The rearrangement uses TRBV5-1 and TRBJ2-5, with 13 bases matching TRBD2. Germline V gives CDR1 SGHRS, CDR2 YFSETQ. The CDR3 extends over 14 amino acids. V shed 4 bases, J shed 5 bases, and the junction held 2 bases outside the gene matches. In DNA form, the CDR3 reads TGCGCCAGCAGCAAGGGACTAGCGGGGGAGACCCAGTACTTC. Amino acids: CASSKGLAGETQYF.

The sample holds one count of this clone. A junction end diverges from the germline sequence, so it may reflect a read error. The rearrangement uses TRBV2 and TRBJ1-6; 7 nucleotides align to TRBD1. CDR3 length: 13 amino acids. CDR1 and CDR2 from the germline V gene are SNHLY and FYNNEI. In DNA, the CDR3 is TGTGCCAGCAGGGAAGACAGGGTTTCACCCCTCCACTTT. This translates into CASREDRVSPLHF. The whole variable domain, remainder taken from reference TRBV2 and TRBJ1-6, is EPEVTQTPSHQVTQMGQEVILRCVPISNHLYFYWYRQILGQKVEFLVSFYNNEISEKSEIFDDQFSVERPDGSNFTLKIRSTKLEDSAMYFCASREDRVSPLHFGNGTRLTVT.

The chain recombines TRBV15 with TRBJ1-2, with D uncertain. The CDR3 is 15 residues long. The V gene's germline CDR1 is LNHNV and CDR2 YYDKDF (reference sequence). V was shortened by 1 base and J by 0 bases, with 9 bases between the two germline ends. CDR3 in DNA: TGTGCCACCAGCAGAGGTGTCGGTACTAACTATGGCTACACCTTC. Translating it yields CATSRGVGTNYGYTF.

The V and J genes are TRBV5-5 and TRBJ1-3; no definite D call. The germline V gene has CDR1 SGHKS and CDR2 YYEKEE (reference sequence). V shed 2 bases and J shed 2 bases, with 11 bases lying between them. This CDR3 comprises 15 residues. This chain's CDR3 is CASSLAVLTGNTIYF. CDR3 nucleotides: TGTGCCAGCAGCTTAGCGGTGCTAACTGGAAACACCATATATTTT.

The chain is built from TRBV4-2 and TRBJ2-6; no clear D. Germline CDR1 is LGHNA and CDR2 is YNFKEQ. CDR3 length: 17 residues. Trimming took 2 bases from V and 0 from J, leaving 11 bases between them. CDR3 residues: CASSQTTGRSGANVLTF. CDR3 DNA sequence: TGTGCCAGCAGCCAAACTACGGGCCGCTCTGGGGCCAACGTCCTGACTTTC.

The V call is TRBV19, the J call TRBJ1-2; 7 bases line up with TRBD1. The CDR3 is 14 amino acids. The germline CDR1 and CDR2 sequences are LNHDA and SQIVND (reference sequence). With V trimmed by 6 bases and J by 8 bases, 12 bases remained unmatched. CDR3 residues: CASRAGTDGFGYTF. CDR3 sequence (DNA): TGTGCCAGTAGAGCCGGGACAGATGGTTTCGGCTACACCTTC. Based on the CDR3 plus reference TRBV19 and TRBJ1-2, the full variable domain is DGGITQSPKYLFRKEGQNVTLSCEQNLNHDAMYWYRQDPGQGLRLIYYSQIVNDFQKGDIAEGYSVSREKKESFPLTVTSAQKNPTAFYLCASRAGTDGFGYTFGSGTRLTVV.

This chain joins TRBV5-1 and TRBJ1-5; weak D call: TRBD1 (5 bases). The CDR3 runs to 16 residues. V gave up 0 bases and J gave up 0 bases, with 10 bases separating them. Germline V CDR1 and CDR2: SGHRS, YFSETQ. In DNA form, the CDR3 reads TGCGCCAGCAGCTTGGATGGGGGAAATAGCAATCAGCCCCAGCATTTT. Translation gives CASSLDGGNSNQPQHF.

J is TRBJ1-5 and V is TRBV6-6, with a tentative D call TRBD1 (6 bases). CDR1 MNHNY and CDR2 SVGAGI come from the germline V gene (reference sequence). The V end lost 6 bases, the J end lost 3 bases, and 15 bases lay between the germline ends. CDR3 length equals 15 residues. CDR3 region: CASSTGLGPNQPQHF. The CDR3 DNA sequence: TGTGCCAGCAGCACAGGGTTAGGTCCCAATCAGCCCCAGCATTTT.

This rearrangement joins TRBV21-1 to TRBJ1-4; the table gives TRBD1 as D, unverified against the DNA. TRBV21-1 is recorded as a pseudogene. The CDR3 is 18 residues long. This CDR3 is CASSLRRDRGPINEKLFF. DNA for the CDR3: TGTGCCAGCAGCTTACGCCGGGACAGGGGCCCGATTAATGAAAAACTGTTTTTT.

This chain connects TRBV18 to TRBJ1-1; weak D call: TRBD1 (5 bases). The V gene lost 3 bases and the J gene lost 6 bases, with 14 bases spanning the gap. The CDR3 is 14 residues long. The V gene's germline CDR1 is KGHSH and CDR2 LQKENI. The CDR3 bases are TGTGCCAGCTCACCGAATGGGGGGGTCGCTGAAGCTTTCTTT. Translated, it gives CASSPNGGVAEAFF.

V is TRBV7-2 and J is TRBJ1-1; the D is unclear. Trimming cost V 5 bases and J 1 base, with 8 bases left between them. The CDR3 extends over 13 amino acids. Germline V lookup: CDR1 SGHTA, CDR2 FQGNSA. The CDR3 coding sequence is TGTGCCAGCAGCGCTCGGGAGAACACTGAAGCTTTCTTT. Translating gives CASSARENTEAFF.

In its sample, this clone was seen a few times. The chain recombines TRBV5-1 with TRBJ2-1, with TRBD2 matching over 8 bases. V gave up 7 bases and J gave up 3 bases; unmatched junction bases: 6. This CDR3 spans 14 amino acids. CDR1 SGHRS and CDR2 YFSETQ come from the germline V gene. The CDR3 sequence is CASGSGGVYNEQFF. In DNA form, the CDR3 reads TGCGCCAGCGGAAGCGGGGGAGTCTACAATGAGCAGTTCTTC. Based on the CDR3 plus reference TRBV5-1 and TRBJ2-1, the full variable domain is KAGVTQTPRYLIKTRGQQVTLSCSPISGHRSVSWYQQTPGQGLQFLFEYFSETQRNKGNFPGRFSGRQFSNSRSEMNVSTLELGDSALYLCASGSGGVYNEQFFGPGTRLTVL.

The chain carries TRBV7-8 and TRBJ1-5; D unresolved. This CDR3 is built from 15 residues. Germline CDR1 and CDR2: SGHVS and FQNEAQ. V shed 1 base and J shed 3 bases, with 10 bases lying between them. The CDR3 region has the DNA TGTGCCAGCAGCTTAGGACGCCGTCCCAATCAGCCCCAGCATTTT. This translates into CASSLGRRPNQPQHF.

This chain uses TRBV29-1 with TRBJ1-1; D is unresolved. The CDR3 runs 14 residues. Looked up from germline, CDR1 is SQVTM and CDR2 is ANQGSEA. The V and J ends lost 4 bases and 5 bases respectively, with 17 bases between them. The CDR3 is CSVVEAGSRTEAFF. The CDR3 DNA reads TGCAGCGTTGTTGAGGCGGGGAGTAGGACTGAAGCTTTCTTT.

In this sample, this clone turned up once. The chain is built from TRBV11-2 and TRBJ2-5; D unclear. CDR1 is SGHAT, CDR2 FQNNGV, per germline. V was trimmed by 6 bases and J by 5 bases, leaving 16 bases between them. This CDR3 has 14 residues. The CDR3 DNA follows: TGTGCCAGCAGATCAAAATTCCTAGGGGAGACCCAGTACTTC. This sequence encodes CASRSKFLGETQYF.